The next 14 T cell receptor beta chains were all read from a single sample in a study of shared clonotypes between healthy human individuals. Sequenced by immunoSEQ multiplex PCR; TCRdb stores in-frame clones only, minus some. The table includes more than 150,000 clones, 90% to 95% detected once. Sequencing was performed on naive CD4+ T cells sorted from blood. Subset here: CD45RA+ positively selected. Every receptor here comes from a woman younger than 45 in good health.

The CDR3 DNA follows: TGCGCCAGCAGCTTGATCGACCCACACAATCAGCCCCAGCATTTT. Residues: CASSLIDPHNQPQHF. V gene TRBV5-1 combines with J gene TRBJ1-5, with unresolved D. Trimming stripped 1 base from V and 3 bases from J, with 11 bases between. The CDR3 is 15 residues long. The germline V gene has CDR1 SGHRS and CDR2 YFSETQ.

Here the CDR3 DNA reads TGTGCCAGCAGCGTACGATATGGGGAGCAGTACTTC. As protein: CASSVRYGEQYF. The chain combines TRBV9 with TRBJ2-7; D unclear. CDR3 length: 12 amino acids. The germline gives CDR1 SGDLS, CDR2 YYNGEE. Trimming shortened V by 1 base and J by 7 bases, and 9 bases separated the two germline ends.

This chain joins TRBV11-1 and TRBJ2-7; perhaps D is TRBD1 or TRBD2 (6 bases each). Germline V gene sequence: CDR1 SGHAT, CDR2 FQDESV (reference sequence). The CDR3 has 15 residues. V shed 2 bases and J shed 6 bases, with 17 bases lying between them. In DNA form, the CDR3 reads TGTGCCAGCAGCTTACGCCCAGGGGACTTTGCCGAGCAGTACTTC. Translation: CASSLRPGDFAEQYF.

V gene TRBV11-2 combines with J gene TRBJ1-2, with 7 bases lining up with TRBD1. Losses at the gene ends were 4 bases for V and 4 bases for J; bases not matched to a gene: 12. Germline values: CDR1 SGHAT, CDR2 FQNNGV. This CDR3 has 16 residues. The CDR3 sequence is CASSSIPRGLSYGYTF. CDR3 nucleotide sequence: TGTGCCAGCAGCTCCATTCCGAGGGGGCTTAGCTATGGCTACACCTTC. Using reference TRBV11-2 and TRBJ1-2 for the parts outside the CDR3, the full variable domain is EAGVAQSPRYKIIEKRQSVAFWCNPISGHATLYWYQQILGQGPKLLIQFQNNGVVDDSQLPKDRFSAERLKGVDSTLKIQPAKLEDSAVYLCASSSIPRGLSYGYTFGSGTRLTVV.

V is TRBV28 and J is TRBJ1-2; no definite D call. This CDR3 has 14 amino acids. The germline V gene encodes CDR1 MDHEN and CDR2 SYDVKM. V was clipped by 6 bases and J by 5 bases, with 16 bases between them. This CDR3 reads CASRPALTVYGYTF. In DNA, the CDR3 is TGTGCCAGCAGGCCGGCCCTTACTGTTTATGGCTACACCTTC.

V and J are TRBV5-1 and TRBJ2-6; unclear D gene. CDR1 is SGHRS and CDR2 is YFSETQ in the germline V gene. V was trimmed by 0 bases and J by 1 base, leaving 8 bases between them. CDR3 length: 16 residues. This chain's CDR3 is CASSLDSPSGANVLTF. The CDR3 DNA follows: TGCGCCAGCAGCTTGGACAGCCCTTCTGGGGCCAACGTCCTGACTTTC.

CDR3 residues: CASSLALGETDTQYF. As DNA, the CDR3 is TGCGCCAGCAGCTTGGCCCTAGGGGAGACAGATACGCAGTATTTT. The chain has TRBV5-1 and TRBJ2-3, with D perhaps given as TRBD1 or TRBD2 (5 bases each). Germline V gene sequence: CDR1 SGHRS, CDR2 YFSETQ. The CDR3 has 15 amino acids. V was trimmed by 0 bases and J by 3 bases, leaving 11 bases between them.

The chain combines TRBV5-4 with TRBJ1-6; tentative D call: TRBD1 (5 bases). Per the germline V gene, CDR1 is SGHNT and CDR2 is YYREEE (reference sequence). V was pared by 0 bases and J by 8 bases, with 12 bases between. The CDR3 contains 15 residues. DNA for the CDR3: TGTGCCAGCAGCTTGGGAGGGGCGTTTTATTCACCCCTCCACTTT. Its protein is CASSLGGAFYSPLHF.

A single count supports this clone. The chain recombines TRBV28 with TRBJ1-1, with D possibly being TRBD1 (6 bases). V lost 4 bases, J lost 0 bases, and 24 bases lay in between. The germline V gene encodes CDR1 MDHEN and CDR2 SYDVKM. The CDR3 length is 19 residues. The CDR3 is CASSSPHDRRLPMNTEAFF. The CDR3 DNA reads TGTGCCAGCAGTTCCCCCCACGACAGGAGATTACCCATGAACACTGAAGCTTTCTTT.

V and J are TRBV7-7 and TRBJ2-7, with 7 positions matching TRBD1. The germline V gene has CDR1 SSHAT and CDR2 FNYEAQ (reference sequence). After removal of 4 bases from V and 1 base from J, the junction contained 1 base not matched to a gene. The CDR3 loop spans 13 amino acids. The CDR3 sequence is CASSSGQSYEQYF. In DNA, the CDR3 is TGTGCCAGCAGCTCGGGACAGTCCTACGAGCAGTACTTC.

This chain connects TRBV20-1 to TRBJ2-4; TRBD1 matches 8 bases. The CDR3 sequence is 11 residues long. Germline V gene lookup returns CDR1 DFQATT and CDR2 SNEGSKA (reference sequence). With 1 base clipped from V and 16 bases from J, the junction kept 6 bases outside the gene matches. The CDR3 sequence is CSARGPGQVYF. The DNA of the CDR3 is TGCAGTGCTAGAGGGCCGGGACAGGTATACTTC.

The rearrangement joins TRBV4-2 to TRBJ2-7; D gene unclear. The CDR3 length is 15 residues. V lost 1 base and J 5 bases, leaving 15 bases between the germline ends. Germline V CDR1 and CDR2: LGHNA, YNFKEQ. CDR3 bases: TGTGCCAGCAGCCAAGGTACCGACCCGCGACACGAGCAGTACTTC. Translating it yields CASSQGTDPRHEQYF.

The gene calls are TRBV5-4 and TRBJ2-1, with D possibly TRBD2 on 6 matching bases. The CDR3 length is 14 residues. V was pared by 7 bases and J by 8 bases, with 19 bases between. Per the germline V gene, CDR1 is SGHNT and CDR2 is YYREEE (reference sequence). As DNA, the CDR3 is TGTGCCAGCGCACGGGACTCAGGGTCAGATGAGCAGTTCTTC. Translation gives CASARDSGSDEQFF.

The chain links TRBV6-5 to TRBJ2-5; TRBD1 aligns across 8 bases. The J call may be wrong; the DNA end is better matched by TRBJ2-7. The CDR3 covers 12 residues. Germline CDR1 reads MNHEY; CDR2 reads SVGAGI. CDR3 in DNA: TGTGCCACCCTAACAGGGGGAAACGAGCAGTACTTC. This gives the protein CATLTGGNEQYF.